The clone carrying this TCR beta chain was counted only a few times. Its specificity is unknown. The CDR3 contains 15 residues. CDR1 and CDR2 from the germline V gene are SGHRS and YFSETQ. Trimming cost V 4 bases and J 8 bases, with 16 bases left between them. This sample is drawn from a study of identical twins. Healthy Caucasian individuals made up all the donors. Whole-study results and caveats: The more abundant beta clonotypes in cord blood had fewer insertions, and memory repertoires did not show this.

In TCRdb, the 5' RACE reads were re-called with MiXCR into one record per CDR3 protein. Of 550,000 to 700,000 distinct CDR3 sequences in the sample, 21% were seen once. These same data were also listed under a study on T cells expressing NK-cell markers. That source adds: In several donors, these clonotypes also led the CD3+CD56-NKG2C+ fraction.

The source material was PBMCs. The TCR comes from a woman between 18 and 29 years old in good health. The chain has TRBV5-1 and TRBJ1-6; D gene uncertain. The CDR3 is CASSQQNPGDSPLHF. The CDR3 nucleotides read TGCGCCAGCAGCCAGCAAAACCCTGGGGATTCACCCCTCCACTTT.